Listed here are 27 T cell receptor beta chains from one sample, sequenced in a study of blood T cells in healthy people across ages. The second PCR ran about 6 to 11 cycles with a sample-barcoded 5' primer and J-beta primers. TCRdb re-derived calls from the 5' RACE reads in MiXCR, one entry per CDR3 protein. The table shows hundreds of thousands of distinct CDR3 sequences, with approximately 50% occurring only once. Sequenced input: blood. The receptors originated from a man between 60 and 75 years old in good health.

Only a few counts were recorded for this clonotype. The chain recombines TRBV7-2 with TRBJ2-1; TRBD1 agrees at 8 bases. This CDR3 spans 15 amino acids. In germline, CDR1 is SGHTA, CDR2 FQGNSA. With 2 bases clipped from V and 3 bases from J, the junction kept 3 bases outside the gene matches. The CDR3 DNA reads as TGTGCCAGCAGCTTACCGACAGGGGTCTACAATGAGCAGTTCTTC. Translating it yields CASSLPTGVYNEQFF.

The chain carries TRBV6-2 or TRBV6-3 and TRBJ2-1, with 8 nucleotides matching TRBD2. Germline V gene data show CDR1 as MNHEY and CDR2 as SVGEGT. The CDR3 sequence is 17 residues long. V trimming: 6 bases; J trimming: 9 bases; junction bases outside the gene matches: 19. The CDR3 region is CASRPPQRAGAHGEQFF. For the CDR3, the DNA is TGTGCCAGCAGACCTCCCCAACGAGCGGGGGCCCACGGTGAGCAGTTCTTC.

This chain joins TRBV10-3 and TRBJ2-1; 7 nucleotides match TRBD2. The CDR3 has 13 amino acids. The germline CDR1 and CDR2 sequences are ENHRY and SYGVKD. With V trimmed by 9 bases and J by 5 bases, 7 bases remained unmatched. The CDR3, as DNA: TGTGCCATTGGTCGGGGGGTCGACAATGAGCAGTTCTTC. Translating it yields CAIGRGVDNEQFF.

As regards this clonotype: This may be a read error, as it is one base from a much larger clone. A read error is likely, as this CDR3 ends without the conserved phenylalanine or tryptophan. This chain uses TRBV29-1 with TRBJ2-5; maybe TRBD1 (5 bases). This CDR3 has 14 residues. The germline V and J ends were trimmed by 0 bases and 8 bases, with 16 bases remaining between them. Germline CDR1 and CDR2: SQVTM and ANQGSEA. Written as DNA, the CDR3 is TGCAGCGTTGAAGAACCCGAAAGACAGAGAACCCAGTACCTC. It translates to CSVEEPERQRTQYL.

The rearrangement links TRBV10-3 to TRBJ1-1, with D possibly TRBD1 on 6 matching bases. The V end lost 4 bases, the J end lost 5 bases, and 14 bases lay between the germline ends. Germline CDR1 and CDR2: ENHRY and SYGVKD. This CDR3 has 14 amino acids. The CDR3 DNA reads as TGTGCCATCAGTGGGGGACACAGAGAGACTGAAGCTTTCTTT. The encoded protein is CAISGGHRETEAFF.

The gene calls are TRBV7-2 and TRBJ1-2; D remains ambiguous. The V end lost 5 bases, the J end lost 6 bases, and 13 bases lay between the germline ends. CDR1 SGHTA and CDR2 FQGNSA come from the germline V gene. The CDR3 has 13 amino acids. In DNA form, the CDR3 reads TGTGCCAGCAGCCCTACCATGCAGGATGGCTACACCTTC. Protein sequence: CASSPTMQDGYTF.

This clonotype was counted a few times. The J gene is TRBJ2-5, the V gene TRBV29-1, with 7 bases identical to TRBD2. With V trimmed by 3 bases and J by 4 bases, 5 bases remained unmatched. CDR1 and CDR2 from the germline V gene are SQVTM and ANQGSEA. CDR3 size: 13 residues. The CDR3 reads CSVELLARETQYF. CDR3 sequence (DNA): TGCAGCGTTGAGTTACTAGCGAGAGAGACCCAGTACTTC.

The chain has TRBV10-1 and TRBJ2-5; TRBD1 matches 9 bases. The CDR3 totals 14 residues. Unmatched junction bases numbered 5, after V lost 4 bases and J lost 5 bases. Germline assignment: CDR1 WNHNN and CDR2 SYGVQD (reference sequence). CDR3 sequence: CASSATGGWETQYF. In DNA, the CDR3 is TGCGCCAGCAGTGCTACAGGGGGCTGGGAGACCCAGTACTTC.

In its sample, this clonotype was seen once. This chain connects TRBV10-3 to TRBJ1-1, with D unresolved. From germline, CDR1 is ENHRY and CDR2 SYGVKD. The CDR3 spans 13 residues. V was trimmed by 6 bases and J by 1 base, leaving 9 bases between them. CDR3 DNA sequence: TGTGCCATCAGCCGAACAACGAACACTGAAGCTTTCTTT. This translates into CAISRTTNTEAFF.

The CDR3 sequence is CATSGGLQVAQETQYF. In DNA, the CDR3 is TGTGCCACCAGCGGGGGACTTCAGGTGGCCCAAGAGACCCAGTACTTC. V usage is TRBV15 and J usage is TRBJ2-5; tentative D call: TRBD2 (6 bases). The CDR3 has 16 residues. V was trimmed by 5 bases and J by 1 base, leaving 17 bases between them. The germline V gene encodes CDR1 LNHNV and CDR2 YYDKDF (reference sequence).

V gene TRBV15 combines with J gene TRBJ2-5; D unclear. The V and J ends lost 0 bases and 2 bases respectively, with 10 bases between them. There are 15 residues in the CDR3. The germline V gene has CDR1 LNHNV and CDR2 YYDKDF (reference sequence). The CDR3 DNA is TGTGCCACCAGCAGAGATAACAGTCGGCAAGAGACCCAGTACTTC. It translates to CATSRDNSRQETQYF.

In this sample, this clonotype turned up a few times. The chain couples TRBV20-1 to TRBJ2-7; TRBD1 matches at 7 bases. From germline, CDR1 is DFQATT and CDR2 SNEGSKA (reference sequence). This CDR3 has 12 residues. J was trimmed by 3 bases and V by 3 bases; bases with no gene match: 2. As DNA, the CDR3 is TGCAGTGCTAGCCGACAGGGCTACGAGCAGTACTTC. The encoded protein is CSASRQGYEQYF.

The chain joins TRBV20-1 to TRBJ2-1, with 7 bases fitting TRBD1. The end of the DNA is better explained by TRBJ2-7, so the J call may be wrong. The CDR3 consists of 14 residues. Germline V gene lookup returns CDR1 DFQATT and CDR2 SNEGSKA (reference sequence). The CDR3 reads CSARVQGTYNEQYF. The CDR3 DNA reads TGCAGTGCTAGAGTACAGGGGACCTACAATGAGCAGTACTTC.

The CDR3 DNA reads TGTGCCACCAGCAGAGTGCAGGGAAGCAATCAGCCCCAGCATTTT. It specifies CATSRVQGSNQPQHF. V and J are TRBV15 and TRBJ1-5, with TRBD1 as a possible D gene (5 bases). V lost 1 base to trimming and J lost 1 base, with 8 bases between them. This CDR3 spans 15 amino acids. Germline loops: CDR1 LNHNV, CDR2 YYDKDF (reference sequence).

The gene calls are TRBV3-1 and TRBJ2-3; TRBD2 agrees at 12 bases. V was clipped by 5 bases and J by 2 bases; unmatched bases: 14. CDR1 and CDR2 from the germline V gene are LGHDT and YNNKEL (reference sequence). This CDR3 comprises 19 residues. This CDR3 reads CASSTLPSGGAAYTDTQYF. CDR3 DNA: TGTGCCAGCAGCACCCTTCCTAGCGGGGGGGCCGCATACACAGATACGCAGTATTTT.

The chain employs TRBV5-1 and TRBJ2-1, with D uncertain. The V gene's germline CDR1 is SGHRS and CDR2 YFSETQ. The V and J ends lost 0 bases and 0 bases respectively, with 10 bases between them. CDR3 length: 16 amino acids. The CDR3 loop is CASSLVLVSSYNEQFF. The CDR3 DNA reads as TGCGCCAGCAGCTTGGTTCTGGTAAGCTCCTACAATGAGCAGTTCTTC.

This clonotype was seen a handful of times. The gene calls are TRBV7-9 and TRBJ2-1; D is ambiguous. The CDR3 extends over 17 amino acids. Trimming left V 0 bases short and J 3 bases short, with 15 bases between. The germline V gene has CDR1 SEHNR and CDR2 FQNEAQ (reference sequence). Here the CDR3 reads CASSLAKGLKDYNEQFF. The CDR3 DNA follows: TGTGCCAGCAGCTTAGCGAAAGGATTGAAAGACTACAATGAGCAGTTCTTC.

V gene TRBV18 combines with J gene TRBJ2-7; D may be TRBD1 (6 bases). This CDR3 comprises 14 residues. V was cut by 5 bases and J by 2 bases, with 13 bases left in between. Germline V gene lookup returns CDR1 KGHSH and CDR2 LQKENI. The CDR3, as DNA: TGTGCCAGCTCAGGGGCGACAGGCCCCTACGAGCAGTACTTC. It translates to CASSGATGPYEQYF. Based on the CDR3 plus reference TRBV18 and TRBJ2-7, the full variable domain is NAGVMQNPRHLVRRRGQEARLRCSPMKGHSHVYWYRQLPEEGLKFMVYLQKENIIDESGMPKERFSAEFPKEGPSILRIQQVVRGDSAAYFCASSGATGPYEQYFGPGTRLTVT.

This chain links TRBV5-5 with TRBJ1-4; TRBD1 matches at 7 bases. With V trimmed by 4 bases and J by 8 bases, 8 bases remained unmatched. The V gene's germline CDR1 is SGHKS and CDR2 YYEKEE (reference sequence). The CDR3 length is 14 residues. The CDR3 nucleotides are TGTGCCAGCAGCGTACCGGGACAGTCCGAAAAACTGTTTTTT. It yields the protein CASSVPGQSEKLFF.

This clonotype was seen more than once but under ten times. The chain employs TRBV4-1 and TRBJ2-3; either TRBD1 or TRBD2 may fit D (5 bases each). CDR1 MGHRA and CDR2 YSYEKL come from the germline V gene. V lost 0 bases and J lost 4, with 14 bases in between. The CDR3 extends over 16 amino acids. In DNA, the CDR3 is TGCGCCAGCAGCCAAGATCGGGGCAGGACGCCAGATACGCAGTATTTT. This sequence encodes CASSQDRGRTPDTQYF.

V is TRBV5-1 and J is TRBJ1-6, with D unresolved. V shed 0 bases and J shed 5 bases, with 9 bases lying between them. Germline values: CDR1 SGHRS, CDR2 YFSETQ. The CDR3 runs to 15 residues. The CDR3 is CASSLEGSDNSPLHF. The CDR3, as DNA: TGCGCCAGCAGCTTGGAAGGGTCCGATAATTCACCCCTCCACTTT.

This clonotype was picked up a small number of times. The V gene is TRBV5-1, the J gene TRBJ2-5; D gene uncertain. The end of the DNA fits TRBJ2-7 better, so the J call may be wrong. Germline V lookup: CDR1 SGHRS, CDR2 YFSETQ. The CDR3 has 14 residues. CDR3 sequence: CASSLEGEIYEQYF. The DNA of the CDR3 is TGCGCCAGCAGCTTGGAAGGCGAGATCTACGAGCAGTACTTC.

CDR3 coding DNA: TGTGCCAGCAGTTATGGCGGGACAGGGCTCAATGAGCAGTTCTTC. Translating gives CASSYGGTGLNEQFF. The gene calls are TRBV6-5 and TRBJ2-1, with 9 bases that match TRBD1. The CDR3 runs 15 residues. In germline, CDR1 is MNHEY, CDR2 SVGAGI. V gave up 3 bases and J gave up 6 bases; unmatched junction bases: 6.

The rearrangement links TRBV4-2 to TRBJ1-2; 10 bases match TRBD1. CDR3 size: 16 residues. V lost 3 bases, J lost 8 bases, and 12 bases stayed unmatched. Germline V gene data show CDR1 as LGHNA and CDR2 as YNFKEQ. The CDR3 loop is CASSQADRDRGSGYTF. The CDR3 DNA reads TGTGCCAGCAGCCAGGCCGACCGGGACAGGGGTTCCGGCTACACCTTC.

This rearrangement joins TRBV2 to TRBJ2-5; TRBD2 agrees at 14 bases. Trimming at V came to 5 bases and at J to 4 bases, leaving 9 bases not matched to a gene. CDR3 length: 17 amino acids. Germline CDR1 SNHLY, CDR2 FYNNEI. Written as DNA, the CDR3 is TGTGCCAGCAGTAGCGGACTAGCGGGGGGAAACGGAGAGACCCAGTACTTC. Its translation: CASSSGLAGGNGETQYF.

The chain recombines TRBV11-2 with TRBJ2-2, with D hard to call. Germline V CDR1 and CDR2: SGHAT, FQNNGV. V lost 1 base and J 3 bases, leaving 6 bases between the germline ends. The CDR3 is 14 residues long. CDR3 sequence: CASSLAAYTGELFF. The DNA for the CDR3 is TGTGCCAGCAGCTTAGCGGCCTACACCGGGGAGCTGTTTTTT.

J is TRBJ1-1 and V is TRBV3-1; D is ambiguous. The germline V and J ends were trimmed by 0 bases and 6 bases, with 17 bases remaining between them. The V gene's germline CDR1 is LGHDT and CDR2 YNNKEL (reference sequence). The CDR3 runs to 16 residues. The CDR3 DNA reads TGTGCCAGCAGCCAAGATCGGCGGCCCCCGGACCCTGAAGCTTTCTTT. Amino acids: CASSQDRRPPDPEAFF.